A selection of T cell receptor beta chains follows, all from one sample in a study of blood T cell repertoires in COVID-19. Profiling relied on immunoSEQ multiplex PCR, and the TCRdb table lists in-frame clones only, not all of them. The sample includes some 80,000 clones, roughly 90% seen only once; the top ten take approximately 16%. The specimen sequenced was peripheral blood. The source of these receptors is an elderly woman with active or convalescent COVID-19. CDR3s include the opening cysteine and the closing phenylalanine or tryptophan. Each record gives: V gene, D gene, clone size, J gene, CDR3 DNA, CDR3 protein. D genes are given only for firm matches. Clone size is shown for a subset of rows, as once, few, many or a class of expanded clone.

TRBV7-2	-	-	TRBJ1-2	TGTGCCAGCAGCTTGGGCTACTATGGCTACACCTTC	CASSLGYYGYTF
TRBV2	TRBD1	-	TRBJ1-2	TGTGCCAGCCACAGGGGGCTCGATGGCTACACCTTC	CASHRGLDGYTF
TRBV7-2	TRBD1	-	TRBJ1-6	TGTGCCAGCAGCCAGCCCCCGGGGACAGGGAATAGACCCCTCCACTTT	CASSQPPGTGNRPLHF
TRBV7-9	TRBD1	once	TRBJ2-2	TGTGCCAGCAGCCCGAAGGGACAGCCTAACACCGGGGAGCTGTTTTTT	CASSPKGQPNTGELFF
TRBV2	-	-	TRBJ1-5	TGTGCCAGCGGGCGAAATCAGCCCCAGCATTTT	CASGRNQPQHF
TRBV19	TRBD1	once	TRBJ1-1	TGTGCCAGTAGTGCCCCGGGACAGGGGGCCACTGAAGCTTTCTTT	CASSAPGQGATEAFF
TRBV19	TRBD1	-	TRBJ2-7	TGTGCCAGTAGTGTCCCCGGACAGGGAAACTACGAGCAGTACTTC	CASSVPGQGNYEQYF
TRBV2	TRBD1	-	TRBJ1-4	TGTGCCAGCAGTGAGGAGTACAGGGGTGGCGAAAAACTGTTTTTT	CASSEEYRGGEKLFF
TRBV5-1	TRBD2	once	TRBJ2-1	TGCGCCAGCAGCTCCAGCGGGGGGGATTACAATGAGCAGTTCTTC	CASSSSGGDYNEQFF
TRBV3-1/TRBV3-2	-	few	TRBJ1-1	TGTGCCAGCAGCTTCGGTGGGAACACTGAAGCTTTCTTT	CASSFGGNTEAFF
TRBV24-1	TRBD1	once	TRBJ2-1	TGTGCCACCAGTGATTTCCCCAGGGGGCCTTACAATGAGCAGTTCTTC	CATSDFPRGPYNEQFF
TRBV5-4	TRBD1	-	TRBJ2-1	TGTGCCAGCAGTCCACGAGGGCCCACAGGGGGAGGCAATGAGCAGTTCTTC	CASSPRGPTGGGNEQFF
TRBV5-5	TRBD1	-	TRBJ2-1	TGTGCCAGCAGCCTGACAGGGTCCGAGCAGTTCTTC	CASSLTGSEQFF
TRBV7-6	TRBD1	-	TRBJ2-7	TGTGCCAGCAGTCCCGGGACAGGGGGCCTAGCGGATTACGAGCAGTACTTC	CASSPGTGGLADYEQYF
TRBV27	TRBD2	-	TRBJ2-3	TGTGCCAGCAGTTTATCAGTGGCAGCGGGAGGCACAGATACGCAGTATTTT	CASSLSVAAGGTDTQYF
TRBV28	-	-	TRBJ1-2	TGTGCCAGCACCCGCGAGGGGGACGGTAACTATGGCTACACCTTC	CASTREGDGNYGYTF
TRBV16	-	once	TRBJ2-7	TGTGCCAGCAGCTCTCTTGGGCACGAGCAGTACTTC	CASSSLGHEQYF
TRBV7-6	-	-	TRBJ1-6	TGTGCCAGCAGCTGGATCCCAGGGGCGAGATCACCCCTCCACTTT	CASSWIPGARSPLHF
TRBV3-1/TRBV3-2	TRBD2	-	TRBJ2-7	TGTGCCATATCTAGCGGGGGGATTTCCGAGCAGTACTTC	CAISSGGISEQYF
TRBV11-2	-	-	TRBJ1-5	TGTGCCAGCAGCCTGGAGGGGAGCAATCAGCCCCAGCATTTT	CASSLEGSNQPQHF
TRBV28	-	-	TRBJ1-4	TGTGCCAGCCAGGAGGCAGGAGGGAGCGAAAAACTGTTTTTT	CASQEAGGSEKLFF
TRBV29-1	TRBD2	once	TRBJ2-2	TGCCGCGTGGGGGCGGGGGGAGTCCTCACCGGGGAGCTGTTTTTT	CRVGAGGVLTGELFF
TRBV29-1	TRBD1	once	TRBJ1-2	TGCAGCGTGATAGAGGACAGGGTGAGTGGCTACACCTTC	CSVIEDRVSGYTF
TRBV10-3	TRBD1	-	TRBJ2-5	TGTGCCATCAGTAACCCGGACAGGGAAGAGACCCAGTACTTC	CAISNPDREETQYF
TRBV11-2	TRBD2	-	TRBJ2-5	TGTGCCAGCAGCTTAGAACTAGCGGCCTACCAAGAGACCCAGTACTTC	CASSLELAAYQETQYF
TRBV18	TRBD1	-	TRBJ2-7	TGTGCCAGCTCACCACGCGGGACAGGAAACTCCTACGAGCAGTACTTC	CASSPRGTGNSYEQYF
TRBV7-9	-	once	TRBJ1-2	TGTGCCAGCGGACAGTCCCCAGGCTATGGCTACACCTTC	CASGQSPGYGYTF
TRBV3-1/TRBV3-2	-	-	TRBJ1-1	TGTGCCAGCAGCCGTCGGACAGTAGACATGAACACTGAAGCTTTCTTT	CASSRRTVDMNTEAFF
TRBV5-3	-	-	TRBJ1-1	TGTGCCAGAAGCGCCTACAGGGACGTGATTGCTTTCTTT	CARSAYRDVIAFF
TRBV2	-	-	TRBJ2-2	TGTGCCAGCAGTGGACAGCTCCAGGGAGGGGAGCTGTTTTTT	CASSGQLQGGELFF
TRBV28	-	-	TRBJ1-2	TGTGCCAGCACCGATCCCCAGGGGAACTATGGCTACACCTTC	CASTDPQGNYGYTF
TRBV7-9	TRBD2	-	TRBJ2-2	TGTGCCAGCAGCACTTGGCCGGGACTAGCGGACCACACCGGGGAGCTGTTTTTT	CASSTWPGLADHTGELFF
TRBV24-1	TRBD1	-	TRBJ1-5	TGTGCCACCAGTGACGACGGACAGGGCGGTCAGCCCCAGCATTTT	CATSDDGQGGQPQHF
TRBV5-1	TRBD1	few	TRBJ2-2	TGCGCCAGCAGTGAGAGACAGGGTATAATAGCGAACACCGGGGAGCTGTTTTTT	CASSERQGIIANTGELFF
TRBV2	TRBD1	-	TRBJ2-3	TGTGCCAGCAATGCCGGGACAGGGAGAACAGATACGCAGTATTTT	CASNAGTGRTDTQYF
TRBV5-1	-	-	TRBJ1-4	TGCGCCAGCAGCTTGGCAGACTATGAAAAACTGTTTTTT	CASSLADYEKLFF
TRBV7-8	-	few	TRBJ2-1	TGTGCCAGCAGTCTTAATTATGAGCAGTTCTTC	CASSLNYEQFF
TRBV6-2/TRBV6-3	-	-	TRBJ1-1	TGTGCCAGCAGTTACGGACGGACAGATGCGAACACTGAAGCTTTCTTT	CASSYGRTDANTEAFF
TRBV5-3	TRBD1	-	TRBJ1-5	TGTGCCAGAATGCAGGGACAGAGCAATCAGCCCCAGCATTTT	CARMQGQSNQPQHF
TRBV7-2	-	-	TRBJ1-1	TGTGCCAGCAGCTTAGGTAGCTGGAACACTGAAGCTTTCTTT	CASSLGSWNTEAFF
TRBV4-3	-	-	TRBJ2-5	TGCGCCAGCAGCCAAGACGCTCACGCAGTATGGGAGACCCAGTACTTC	CASSQDAHAVWETQYF
TRBV11-1	TRBD1	-	TRBJ2-7	TGTGCCAGCAGCTTCGCCACCGGGACAGCCTACGAGCAGTACTTC	CASSFATGTAYEQYF
TRBV28	TRBD1	-	TRBJ2-2	TGTGCCAGCAGTATCCAGGGGGCGCGGACCGGGGAGCTGTTTTTT	CASSIQGARTGELFF
TRBV4-3	TRBD1	-	TRBJ1-1	TGCGCCAGCAGCCAAGAGGAGGGACAGGGGGCCACTGAAGCTTTCTTT	CASSQEEGQGATEAFF
TRBV28	-	-	TRBJ1-5	TGTGCCAGCAGTTTAGCCGACAGGATACTTCATCAGCCCCAGCATTTT	CASSLADRILHQPQHF
TRBV7-2	-	-	TRBJ1-6	TGTGCCAGCAGCTTGGTGTCGGTTAATTCACCCCTCCACTTT	CASSLVSVNSPLHF
TRBV13	-	few	TRBJ1-1	TGTGCCAGCAGCTTAGATCAGAACACTGAAGCTTTCTTT	CASSLDQNTEAFF
TRBV18	-	-	TRBJ1-1	TGTGCCAGCTCACCATCGGCAGGGGTGATAGCTTTCTTT	CASSPSAGVIAFF
TRBV5-5	-	-	TRBJ2-2	TGTGCCAGCAGCTTGGGGACACTTATAAACACCGGGGAGCTGTTTTTT	CASSLGTLINTGELFF
TRBV7-3	-	few	TRBJ1-6	TGTGCCAGCAGCCCAGCGGGAAGCGGGTCACCCCTCCACTTT	CASSPAGSGSPLHF
TRBV9	TRBD1	-	TRBJ1-1	TGTGCCAGCAGCGCACTCACCGGGACAGGGGGCAACACTGAAGCTTTCTTT	CASSALTGTGGNTEAFF
TRBV6-2/TRBV6-3	-	once	TRBJ1-5	TGTGCCAGCAGTTACTGGGGTGGGGCCCCAGGTTTCAATCAGCCCCAGCATTTT	CASSYWGGAPGFNQPQHF
TRBV9	-	-	TRBJ1-1	TGTGCCAGCAGCGTGGATACCAGGCCGAACACTGAAGCTTTCTTT	CASSVDTRPNTEAFF
TRBV11-2	-	-	TRBJ1-1	TGTGCCAGCAGCTTAGCAGGTAGAGGGCCCCGGGAAGCTTTCTTT	CASSLAGRGPREAFF
TRBV15	-	-	TRBJ1-2	TGTGCCACCAGCAAGCTCGCGAATTTTCACTATGGCTACACCTTC	CATSKLANFHYGYTF
TRBV7-2	-	-	TRBJ2-1	TGTGCCAGCAGCTCCTTCCCAGGGTTGGAAAATGAGCAGTTCTTC	CASSSFPGLENEQFF
TRBV2	-	-	TRBJ1-5	TGTGCCAGCAGCGCACAGGGAGATTGGCAGCCCCAGCATTTT	CASSAQGDWQPQHF
TRBV7-2	TRBD2	-	TRBJ2-5	TGTGCCAGCAGCACGGGACTAGCGGGGGTATCGGCCCAGTACTTC	CASSTGLAGVSAQYF
TRBV19	-	-	TRBJ1-5	TGTGCCAGTAGTATATCGGGTGGCCAGCCCCAGCATTTT	CASSISGGQPQHF